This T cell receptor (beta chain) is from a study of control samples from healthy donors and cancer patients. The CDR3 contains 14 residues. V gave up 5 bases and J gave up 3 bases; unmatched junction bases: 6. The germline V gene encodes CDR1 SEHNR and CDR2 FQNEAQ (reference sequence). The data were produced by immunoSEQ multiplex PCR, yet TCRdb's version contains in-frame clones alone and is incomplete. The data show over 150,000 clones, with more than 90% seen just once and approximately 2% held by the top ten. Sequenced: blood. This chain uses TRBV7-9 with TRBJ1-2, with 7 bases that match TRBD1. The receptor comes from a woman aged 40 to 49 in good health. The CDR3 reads CASSTRDSDYGYTF. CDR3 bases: TGTGCCAGCAGCACCCGGGACAGCGACTATGGCTACACCTTC.